These 27 T cell receptor beta chains originate from one sample sequenced in a study of metastatic and nonmetastatic thyroid tumors (dated by TCRdb to the early 2020s). Before undergoing thyroid surgery, none of the patients had been given any kind of treatment. The library was prepared using PCR. The instrument was an Illumina HiSeq 4000. TCRdb trimmed public reads at Q25 via fastp, called clones via MiXCR and kept in-frame beta chains. This sample holds approximately 12,000 clones; around 29% were observed only once. Jointly, the top ten make up 15% to 20% of the sample. Sequencing used tumor tissue. These receptors originate from a female donor with papillary thyroid cancer or a benign thyroid nodule (not recorded which). Some clones in this sample may be carry-over from other donors' samples.

This chain connects TRBV28 to TRBJ2-7; possibly TRBD1 for D (6 bases). There are 14 residues in the CDR3. The V end lost 7 bases, the J end lost 2 bases, and 15 bases lay between the germline ends. The germline V gene encodes CDR1 MDHEN and CDR2 SYDVKM. The CDR3: CASTRQANPYEQYF. The DNA of the CDR3 is TGTGCCAGCACAAGACAGGCAAATCCCTACGAGCAGTACTTC. The full variable domain, with the rest looked up from reference TRBV28 and TRBJ2-7, is DVKVTQSSRYLVKRTGEKVFLECVQDMDHENMFWYRQDPGLGLRLIYFSYDVKMKEKGDIPEGYSVSREKKERFSLILESASTNQTSMYLCASTRQANPYEQYFGPGTRLTVT.

This clone was seen ten or more times. V and J are TRBV19 and TRBJ1-1, with D perhaps matching TRBD1 (5 bases). The CDR3 has 13 residues. CDR1 is LNHDA and CDR2 is SQIVND in the germline V gene (reference sequence). Trimming shortened V by 2 bases and J by 1 base, and 5 bases separated the two germline ends. In DNA form, the CDR3 reads TGTGCCAGTAGTATAACAGGGAACACTGAAGCTTTCTTT. As protein: CASSITGNTEAFF.

The chain carries TRBV5-1 and TRBJ1-2; no firm D call. Germline V gene sequence: CDR1 SGHRS, CDR2 YFSETQ. Trimming took off 0 bases at V and 6 bases at J, with 9 bases between the two ends. CDR3 length: 13 amino acids. The CDR3 spells CASSLAEGDGYTF. The CDR3 DNA follows: TGCGCCAGCAGCTTGGCGGAGGGTGATGGCTACACCTTC.

This clone appeared many times. This CDR3 reads CSATGDETQYF. DNA of the CDR3: TGCAGTGCAACAGGGGACGAGACCCAGTACTTC. V and J are TRBV20-1 and TRBJ2-5, with TRBD1 matching over 7 bases. After removal of 6 bases from V and 5 bases from J, the junction contained 3 bases not matched to a gene. CDR3 length: 11 amino acids. Per the germline V gene, CDR1 is DFQATT and CDR2 is SNEGSKA (reference sequence).

The rearrangement uses TRBV19 and TRBJ2-1; D may be TRBD2 (6 bases). Germline V gives CDR1 LNHDA, CDR2 SQIVND (reference sequence). The CDR3 is 15 residues long. Trimming shortened V by 6 bases and J by 4 bases, and 16 bases separated the two germline ends. The CDR3 is CASSRIGGNYNEQFF. CDR3 nucleotides: TGTGCCAGTAGCCGGATAGGAGGGAATTACAATGAGCAGTTCTTC.

This clone was counted ten times or more. The chain combines TRBV28 with TRBJ2-2; TRBD1 aligns across 9 bases. Germline V CDR1 and CDR2: MDHEN, SYDVKM. The V and J ends lost 6 bases and 6 bases, in that order; junction bases with no gene match: 5. CDR3 size: 14 residues. The CDR3 protein is CASRFRDRAGELFF. CDR3 bases: TGTGCCAGCAGATTCCGGGACAGGGCCGGGGAGCTGTTTTTT. Variable domain in full (rest from reference TRBV28 and TRBJ2-2): DVKVTQSSRYLVKRTGEKVFLECVQDMDHENMFWYRQDPGLGLRLIYFSYDVKMKEKGDIPEGYSVSREKKERFSLILESASTNQTSMYLCASRFRDRAGELFFGEGSRLTVL.

This clone is termed medium-sized. This chain links TRBV7-2 with TRBJ1-5; D not resolved. Germline V lookup: CDR1 SGHTA, CDR2 FQGNSA. V lost 3 bases, J lost 2 bases, and 11 bases lay in between. The CDR3 is made up of 15 amino acids. Here the CDR3 DNA reads TGTGCCAGCAGCTTCAAGGGTGAGGGCAATCAGCCCCAGCATTTT. This gives the protein CASSFKGEGNQPQHF.

This clone was detected ten times or more. The chain employs TRBV30 and TRBJ2-2, with a weak D call TRBD1 (6 bases). CDR3 length equals 14 residues. Per germline, CDR1 GTSNPN and CDR2 SVGIG (reference sequence). Trimming took 6 bases from V and 0 from J, leaving 11 bases between them. CDR3: CACQRTANTGELFF. In DNA form, the CDR3 reads TGTGCCTGCCAAAGGACAGCGAACACCGGGGAGCTGTTTTTT.

This clone was counted a few times. V usage is TRBV19 and J usage is TRBJ2-7; 7 bases fit TRBD2. The germline CDR1 and CDR2 sequences are LNHDA and SQIVND (reference sequence). The CDR3 spans 12 residues. The J segment lost 3 bases and the V segment lost 10 bases, leaving 6 bases of the junction unmatched. The CDR3: CATGGSNYEQYF. In nucleotides, the CDR3 is TGTGCCACTGGCGGGAGTAACTACGAGCAGTACTTC.

V gene TRBV7-3 combines with J gene TRBJ2-1; 11 positions match TRBD2. Germline V lookup: CDR1 SGHTA, CDR2 FQGTGA. V shed 5 bases, J shed 8 bases, and the junction held 8 bases outside the gene matches. The CDR3 has 15 residues. This CDR3 reads CASSRYSGRADEQFF. The CDR3 nucleotides are TGTGCCAGCAGCAGATATAGCGGGAGGGCCGATGAGCAGTTCTTC.

This sequence joins TRBV13 and TRBJ2-3; 13 nucleotides match TRBD2. Germline lookup yields CDR1 PRHDT and CDR2 FYEKMQ (reference sequence). This CDR3 contains 18 residues. After removal of 3 bases from V and 1 base from J, the junction contained 7 bases not matched to a gene. The chain's CDR3 is CASSFTSGGALGTDTQYF. CDR3 in DNA: TGTGCCAGCAGCTTTACTAGCGGGGGGGCTCTCGGCACAGATACGCAGTATTTT.

The chain employs TRBV18 and TRBJ2-7; D is perhaps TRBD2 (6 bases). The CDR3 length is 14 residues. The V gene lost 6 bases and the J gene lost 6 bases, with 18 bases spanning the gap. Per the germline V gene, CDR1 is KGHSH and CDR2 is LQKENI. This CDR3 is CASSFDGGSREQYF. The CDR3 bases are TGTGCCAGCTCTTTCGACGGGGGATCCCGCGAGCAGTACTTC.

This clone came up a few times. The chain uses TRBV12-3 or TRBV12-4 and TRBJ1-3; D is unclear. CDR3 length equals 15 residues. V lost 5 bases and J lost 0, with 11 bases in between. This CDR3 reads CASSLVYDSGNTIYF. The CDR3, as DNA: TGTGCCAGCAGTCTCGTCTATGACTCTGGAAACACCATATATTTT.

This chain joins TRBV11-2 and TRBJ2-1; D may be TRBD2 (5 bases). The CDR3 consists of 12 residues. V shed 0 bases and J shed 10 bases, with 7 bases lying between them. CDR1 and CDR2 from the germline V gene are SGHAT and FQNNGV. The CDR3 reads CASSLDRREQFF. CDR3 DNA: TGTGCCAGCAGCTTAGATCGGAGGGAGCAGTTCTTC. The full variable domain, its missing parts supplied by reference TRBV11-2 and TRBJ2-1, is EAGVAQSPRYKIIEKRQSVAFWCNPISGHATLYWYQQILGQGPKLLIQFQNNGVVDDSQLPKDRFSAERLKGVDSTLKIQPAKLEDSAVYLCASSLDRREQFFGPGTRLTVL.

The chain employs TRBV5-1 and TRBJ2-7; D is undetermined. Germline assignment: CDR1 SGHRS and CDR2 YFSETQ. The CDR3 extends over 15 amino acids. Trimming took 4 bases from V and 5 from J, leaving 19 bases between them. Written as DNA, the CDR3 is TGCGCCAGCAGCATTCCCGCAGGAGCCCTAGACGAGCAGTACTTC. Amino acids: CASSIPAGALDEQYF.

CDR3 amino acids: CASTGRNYEQYF. CDR3 bases: TGTGCCAGCACTGGACGCAATTACGAGCAGTACTTC. The rearrangement joins TRBV11-3 to TRBJ2-7; D gene ambiguous. The ends were cut back, 7 bases at V and 4 bases at J, with 11 bases in the middle. The germline V gene has CDR1 SGHNT and CDR2 YENEEA. This CDR3 spans 12 amino acids. The full variable domain, completed using reference TRBV11-3 and TRBJ2-7, is EAGVVQSPRYKIIEKKQPVAFWCNPISGHNTLYWYLQNLGQGPELLIRYENEEAVDDSQLPKDRFSAERLKGVDSTLKIQPAELGDSAVYLCASTGRNYEQYFGPGTRLTVT.

Here the CDR3 DNA reads TGTGCCAGCAGTTCAACCCTTAGCGGGAGCGGGGAGACCCAGTACTTC. Residues: CASSSTLSGSGETQYF. The chain links TRBV6-1 to TRBJ2-5; 9 nucleotides agree with TRBD2. J lost 5 bases, V lost 5 bases, and 12 bases had no gene match. Per germline, CDR1 MNHNS and CDR2 SASEGT. This CDR3 is 16 amino acids long.

This clone is medium-sized (0.01 to 0.1%) in the sample. The chain carries TRBV2 and TRBJ2-7, with TRBD1 as a possible D gene (5 bases). CDR3 length: 13 residues. CDR1 is SNHLY and CDR2 is FYNNEI in the germline V gene. V was clipped by 7 bases and J by 2 bases, with 12 bases between them. The CDR3 nucleotides read TGTGCCAGCAAATTGGGGCGAGCCTACGAGCAGTACGTC. As protein: CASKLGRAYEQYV.

This clone was recorded at least ten times. The chain combines TRBV19 with TRBJ2-5; TRBD2 matches 7 bases. From germline, CDR1 is LNHDA and CDR2 SQIVND (reference sequence). This CDR3 region has 15 residues. CDR3 coding DNA: TGTGCTACAGGTGGAGGCGGGAGAACGGGTGAGACCCAGTACTTC. Translated, it gives CATGGGGRTGETQYF.

This clone has a handful of counts. Since no conserved phenylalanine or tryptophan closes the CDR3, a read error is the likely cause. This chain connects TRBV4-1 to TRBJ1-1; 7 bases are a match to TRBD1. CDR1 MGHRA and CDR2 YSYEKL come from the germline V gene. V lost 1 base to trimming and J lost 4 bases; unmatched junction nucleotides: 12. This CDR3 is 17 amino acids long. Here the CDR3 DNA reads TGCGCCAGCAGCCAAGGTAGTGCAGGGGGGGCGACCACTGAAGCTTTCCTT. It codes for CASSQGSAGGATTEAFL.

To note about this clone: At one end, the junction sequence differs from germline, possibly due to a read error. The rearrangement uses TRBV7-3 and TRBJ2-3, with 10 nucleotides matching TRBD2. CDR3 length equals 18 residues. Per the germline V gene, CDR1 is SGHTA and CDR2 is FQGTGA. The chain's CDR3 is CASSLTQIAGGPIDTQYF. CDR3 DNA sequence: TGTGCCAGCAGCTTAACCCAAATAGCGGGAGGTCCAATAGATACGCAGTACTTT.

This clone occurred a few times. The chain carries TRBV6-1 and TRBJ2-2, with a tentative D call TRBD1 (5 bases). In germline, CDR1 is MNHNS, CDR2 SASEGT. This CDR3 has 14 amino acids. V was shortened by 3 bases and J by 8 bases, with 13 bases between the two germline ends. CDR3 amino acids: CASSDSQQGGELFF. The CDR3, as DNA: TGTGCCAGCAGTGACTCTCAGCAGGGTGGGGAGCTGTTTTTT.

CDR3 sequence (DNA): TGTGCCACCCACCGAGACCCGAAAGAGACCCAGTACTTC. This sequence encodes CATHRDPKETQYF. The chain has TRBV6-2 or TRBV6-3 and TRBJ2-5; D remains unclear. Trimming removed 10 bases at V and 3 bases at J, with 15 bases between. CDR1 is MNHEY and CDR2 is SVGEGT in the germline V gene. The CDR3 loop spans 13 amino acids.

A few counts support this clone. This sequence joins TRBV6-1 and TRBJ2-1, with 9 positions matching TRBD2. Germline V gene lookup returns CDR1 MNHNS and CDR2 SASEGT. This CDR3 is built from 14 residues. The junction had 5 bases not matched to a gene; V was cut back by 3 bases and J by 8 bases. The CDR3 region has the DNA TGTGCCAGCAGTGAGCTAGCGGGGTCGGATGAGCAGTTCTTC. Translating gives CASSELAGSDEQFF.

The sample holds many counts of this clone. The rearrangement joins TRBV28 to TRBJ1-2, with a weak D call TRBD1 (6 bases). Germline V lookup: CDR1 MDHEN, CDR2 SYDVKM. CDR3 length equals 13 residues. V was cut by 7 bases and J by 4 bases, with 13 bases left in between. The chain's CDR3 is CASIGQSGYGYTF. As DNA, the CDR3 is TGTGCCAGCATAGGACAGTCCGGCTATGGCTACACCTTC.

This clone is deemed medium-sized. V and J are TRBV6-1 and TRBJ2-7, with D perhaps matching TRBD1 (5 bases). Germline CDR1 MNHNS, CDR2 SASEGT. CDR3 size: 11 residues. V was cut by 8 bases and J by 9 bases, with 14 bases left in between. CDR3: CASDSGAVQYV. CDR3 nucleotides: TGTGCCAGCGACTCTGGGGCGGTGCAGTACGTC.

In its sample, this clone was seen many times. This chain joins TRBV18 and TRBJ2-1, with 7 positions matching TRBD2. There are 15 residues in the CDR3. Trimming cost V 2 bases and J 5 bases; bases outside gene matches: 6. The germline gives CDR1 KGHSH, CDR2 LQKENI. CDR3 DNA sequence: TGTGCCAGCTCACCAAGCGGGAATGCTAACAATGAGCAGTTCTTC. As protein: CASSPSGNANNEQFF. The whole variable domain, filled in from reference TRBV18 and TRBJ2-1, reads NAGVMQNPRHLVRRRGQEARLRCSPMKGHSHVYWYRQLPEEGLKFMVYLQKENIIDESGMPKERFSAEFPKEGPSILRIQQVVRGDSAAYFCASSPSGNANNEQFFGPGTRLTVL.